These 21 T cell receptor beta chains were all obtained from the same sample, sequenced in a study of cytomegalovirus exposure and HLA in healthy donors. PCR primers comprised 60 Vbeta and 13 Jbeta primers. The protocol was immunoSEQ multiplex PCR, while the TCRdb copy is restricted to in-frame clones and leaves out a portion. The table shows approximately 110,000 clones, with over 60% occurring only once. Sequences were obtained from PBMCs. The receptors come from a woman between 25 and 40 years old in good health and CMV-seronegative.

V usage is TRBV14 and J usage is TRBJ2-7; TRBD1 aligns across 7 bases. CDR3 length: 16 residues. CDR1 is SGHDN, CDR2 FVKESK, per germline. Losses at the gene ends were 3 bases for V and 6 bases for J; bases not matched to a gene: 14. The CDR3 loop reads CASSQYQGVLVTEQYF. For the CDR3, the DNA is TGTGCCAGCAGCCAGTACCAGGGGGTCTTGGTGACCGAGCAGTACTTC.

V and J are TRBV29-1 and TRBJ2-4, with a weak D call TRBD1 (7 bases). Germline CDR1 is SQVTM and CDR2 is ANQGSEA. Deletions cut 4 bases from V and 5 bases from J, with 27 bases between. This CDR3 contains 18 residues. The CDR3 region is CSVVEGLATGSSQNIQYF. The CDR3 coding sequence is TGCAGCGTTGTTGAGGGACTCGCGACAGGGAGCTCTCAAAACATTCAGTACTTC.

This clone was counted a few times. The chain combines TRBV11-3 with TRBJ2-1, with 10 positions matching TRBD2. V lost 5 bases to trimming and J lost 8 bases; unmatched junction nucleotides: 12. This CDR3 has 16 amino acids. CDR1 is SGHNT and CDR2 is YENEEA in the germline V gene. The CDR3 DNA follows: TGTGCCAGCAGCCTCCCCCCTAGCGGGAGTACCGATGAGCAGTTCTTC. Translation gives CASSLPPSGSTDEQFF. Together with reference TRBV11-3 and TRBJ2-1, the CDR3 gives the full variable domain: EAGVVQSPRYKIIEKKQPVAFWCNPISGHNTLYWYLQNLGQGPELLIRYENEEAVDDSQLPKDRFSAERLKGVDSTLKIQPAELGDSAVYLCASSLPPSGSTDEQFFGPGTRLTVL.

The V call is TRBV28, the J call TRBJ2-7; unclear D gene. Per germline, CDR1 MDHEN and CDR2 SYDVKM. Trimming took 3 bases from V and 4 from J, leaving 10 bases between them. The length of the CDR3 is 13 residues. The chain's CDR3 is CASSFGETYEQYF. Here the CDR3 DNA reads TGTGCCAGCAGTTTTGGTGAAACATACGAGCAGTACTTC.

This clone is a singleton in its sample. This chain links TRBV10-3 with TRBJ1-1, with a tentative D call TRBD1 (6 bases). Trimming shortened V by 6 bases and J by 2 bases, and 10 bases separated the two germline ends. CDR1 is ENHRY and CDR2 is SYGVKD in the germline V gene. This CDR3 has 13 residues. CDR3 region: CAIRKQGNTEAFF. The CDR3 coding sequence is TGTGCCATCAGGAAACAGGGAAACACTGAAGCTTTCTTT.

V and J are TRBV2 and TRBJ2-7, with 9 bases matching TRBD1. V shed 6 bases and J 2 bases; nucleotides not matched to a gene: 5. CDR1 is SNHLY and CDR2 is FYNNEI in the germline V gene. This CDR3 is 14 amino acids long. The CDR3 sequence is CASSAGQGTYEQYF. In nucleotides, the CDR3 is TGTGCCAGCAGCGCGGGACAGGGTACCTACGAGCAGTACTTC.

The chain couples TRBV18 to TRBJ2-3; no reliable D call. The CDR3 is 16 residues long. V was pared by 8 bases and J by 0 bases, with 18 bases between. Looked up from germline, CDR1 is KGHSH and CDR2 is LQKENI. The chain's CDR3 is CASEPRGAPSTDTQYF. The CDR3 DNA sequence: TGTGCCAGCGAACCCAGAGGAGCGCCTAGCACAGATACGCAGTATTTT.

This chain uses TRBV28 with TRBJ2-5, with 9 nucleotides matching TRBD1. CDR1 and CDR2 (germline): MDHEN, SYDVKM. V trimming: 8 bases; J trimming: 7 bases; junction bases outside the gene matches: 11. The length of the CDR3 is 14 residues. The CDR3 DNA is TGTGCCAGCCACTCCGGGACAGGGTCTTTGACCCAGTACTTC. As protein: CASHSGTGSLTQYF.

This chain connects TRBV13 to TRBJ1-2, with 11 bases lining up with TRBD1. In germline, CDR1 is PRHDT, CDR2 FYEKMQ (reference sequence). V shed 4 bases and J 8 bases; nucleotides not matched to a gene: 15. This CDR3 has 17 amino acids. CDR3 DNA: TGTGCCAGCAGCTCCCCAAGGGACAGGGGGGGAGTGGGAGGCTACACCTTC. It codes for CASSSPRDRGGVGGYTF.

The J gene is TRBJ2-7, the V gene TRBV18; 9 nucleotides align to TRBD1. CDR3 length: 14 residues. CDR1 and CDR2 (germline): KGHSH, LQKENI. The V segment lost 6 bases and the J segment 4 bases; nucleotides outside the gene matches: 7. CDR3 nucleotide sequence: TGTGCCAGCTCTGGAACAGGGGGCTCTTACGAGCAGTACTTC. This translates into CASSGTGGSYEQYF.

This sequence joins TRBV7-6 and TRBJ2-7; 9 nucleotides agree with TRBD2. After removal of 8 bases from V and 3 bases from J, the junction contained 8 bases not matched to a gene. Germline V gene lookup returns CDR1 SGHVS and CDR2 FNYEAQ. This CDR3 spans 14 amino acids. CDR3 sequence (DNA): TGTGCCAGCTCATTAGCGGGAGAGAACTACGAGCAGTACTTC. Its translation: CASSLAGENYEQYF. The full variable domain, its missing parts supplied by reference TRBV7-6 and TRBJ2-7, is GAGVSQSPRYKVTKRGQDVALRCDPISGHVSLYWYRQALGQGPEFLTYFNYEAQQDKSGLPNDRFSAERPEGSISTLTIQRTEQRDSAMYRCASSLAGENYEQYFGPGTRLTVT.

The chain carries TRBV2 and TRBJ1-3, with D maybe TRBD1 (5 bases). V was clipped by 0 bases and J by 2 bases, with 14 bases between them. This CDR3 region has 17 residues. Germline V gene lookup returns CDR1 SNHLY and CDR2 FYNNEI. The CDR3 region is CASSEAEQGEAGNTIYF. CDR3 nucleotides: TGTGCCAGCAGTGAAGCGGAACAAGGGGAGGCTGGAAACACCATATATTTT.

This chain's CDR3 is CASSNPRVSGKEQFF. The CDR3 coding sequence is TGTGCCAGCAGCAACCCCAGGGTGAGTGGGAAAGAGCAGTTCTTC. The J gene is TRBJ2-1, the V gene TRBV5-4; tentatively, D is TRBD1 (5 bases). Trimming removed 4 bases from V and 10 bases from J, with 21 bases in between. The CDR3 length is 15 residues. CDR1 and CDR2 from the germline V gene are SGHNT and YYREEE (reference sequence).

The rearrangement uses TRBV7-2 and TRBJ2-3, with D uncertain. The CDR3 is 15 residues long. The ends were cut back, 5 bases at V and 2 bases at J, with 14 bases in the middle. Germline V gene sequence: CDR1 SGHTA, CDR2 FQGNSA. The CDR3 DNA reads as TGTGCCAGCAGCCCTCAAAGGAGAGACACAGATACGCAGTATTTT. Its translation is CASSPQRRDTDTQYF.

The chain is built from TRBV29-1 and TRBJ2-1; maybe TRBD1 (5 bases). Germline V lookup: CDR1 SQVTM, CDR2 ANQGSEA. V lost 1 base and J 2 bases, leaving 6 bases between the germline ends. CDR3 length: 13 residues. The CDR3 sequence: CSVEGTPYNEQFF. DNA of the CDR3: TGCAGCGTTGAAGGGACACCCTACAATGAGCAGTTCTTC.

V and J are TRBV7-3 and TRBJ2-1; a weak D match, TRBD2 (5 bases). V was shortened by 1 base and J by 6 bases, with 13 bases between the two germline ends. The germline V gene has CDR1 SGHTA and CDR2 FQGTGA. The CDR3 length is 15 residues. The CDR3: CASSLMGLEGNEQFF. CDR3 coding DNA: TGTGCCAGCAGCTTAATGGGCTTAGAGGGCAATGAGCAGTTCTTC.

The chain is built from TRBV4-1 and TRBJ2-5; 13 positions agree with TRBD2. Germline lookup yields CDR1 MGHRA and CDR2 YSYEKL. V was pared by 4 bases and J by 1 base, with 3 bases of the junction left unmatched. The CDR3 runs 16 residues. CDR3 protein: CASSPGLAGLQETQYF. DNA of the CDR3: TGCGCCAGCAGCCCGGGACTAGCGGGACTCCAAGAGACCCAGTACTTC.

The chain links TRBV28 to TRBJ1-2; no firm D call. CDR3 size: 12 residues. Trimming cost V 7 bases and J 5 bases, with 11 bases left between them. Germline CDR1 MDHEN, CDR2 SYDVKM. The DNA of the CDR3 is TGTGCCAGCACCCCCAACTGGTATGGCTACACCTTC. Translated: CASTPNWYGYTF.

The rearrangement links TRBV28 to TRBJ1-5; 8 nucleotides align to TRBD1. The CDR3 runs 15 residues. Germline trimming cut 4 bases from V and 7 bases from J; bases unmatched to any gene: 9. Germline values: CDR1 MDHEN, CDR2 SYDVKM. Written as DNA, the CDR3 is TGTGCCAGCAGTTACAGGACAGGGCTGGGGCAGCCCCAGCATTTT. Its protein product is CASSYRTGLGQPQHF.

This clone has a single count. The rearrangement uses TRBV6-5 and TRBJ1-5; D ambiguous. The CDR3 is made up of 12 amino acids. V lost 2 bases, J lost 4 bases, and 3 bases lay in between. Germline CDR1 MNHEY, CDR2 SVGAGI. In DNA form, the CDR3 reads TGTGCCAGCAGTTACCTTAATCAGCCCCAGCATTTT. Its translation is CASSYLNQPQHF.

This clone was recorded many times. The chain combines TRBV6-6 with TRBJ2-6; 7 bases are a match to TRBD2. The CDR3 spans 16 residues. Germline V gene sequence: CDR1 MNHNY, CDR2 SVGAGI (reference sequence). With V trimmed by 0 bases and J by 2 bases, 1 base remained unmatched. This CDR3 is CASSYSAGAGANVLTF. The CDR3 DNA is TGTGCCAGCAGTTACTCGGCGGGAGCTGGGGCCAACGTCCTGACTTTC.